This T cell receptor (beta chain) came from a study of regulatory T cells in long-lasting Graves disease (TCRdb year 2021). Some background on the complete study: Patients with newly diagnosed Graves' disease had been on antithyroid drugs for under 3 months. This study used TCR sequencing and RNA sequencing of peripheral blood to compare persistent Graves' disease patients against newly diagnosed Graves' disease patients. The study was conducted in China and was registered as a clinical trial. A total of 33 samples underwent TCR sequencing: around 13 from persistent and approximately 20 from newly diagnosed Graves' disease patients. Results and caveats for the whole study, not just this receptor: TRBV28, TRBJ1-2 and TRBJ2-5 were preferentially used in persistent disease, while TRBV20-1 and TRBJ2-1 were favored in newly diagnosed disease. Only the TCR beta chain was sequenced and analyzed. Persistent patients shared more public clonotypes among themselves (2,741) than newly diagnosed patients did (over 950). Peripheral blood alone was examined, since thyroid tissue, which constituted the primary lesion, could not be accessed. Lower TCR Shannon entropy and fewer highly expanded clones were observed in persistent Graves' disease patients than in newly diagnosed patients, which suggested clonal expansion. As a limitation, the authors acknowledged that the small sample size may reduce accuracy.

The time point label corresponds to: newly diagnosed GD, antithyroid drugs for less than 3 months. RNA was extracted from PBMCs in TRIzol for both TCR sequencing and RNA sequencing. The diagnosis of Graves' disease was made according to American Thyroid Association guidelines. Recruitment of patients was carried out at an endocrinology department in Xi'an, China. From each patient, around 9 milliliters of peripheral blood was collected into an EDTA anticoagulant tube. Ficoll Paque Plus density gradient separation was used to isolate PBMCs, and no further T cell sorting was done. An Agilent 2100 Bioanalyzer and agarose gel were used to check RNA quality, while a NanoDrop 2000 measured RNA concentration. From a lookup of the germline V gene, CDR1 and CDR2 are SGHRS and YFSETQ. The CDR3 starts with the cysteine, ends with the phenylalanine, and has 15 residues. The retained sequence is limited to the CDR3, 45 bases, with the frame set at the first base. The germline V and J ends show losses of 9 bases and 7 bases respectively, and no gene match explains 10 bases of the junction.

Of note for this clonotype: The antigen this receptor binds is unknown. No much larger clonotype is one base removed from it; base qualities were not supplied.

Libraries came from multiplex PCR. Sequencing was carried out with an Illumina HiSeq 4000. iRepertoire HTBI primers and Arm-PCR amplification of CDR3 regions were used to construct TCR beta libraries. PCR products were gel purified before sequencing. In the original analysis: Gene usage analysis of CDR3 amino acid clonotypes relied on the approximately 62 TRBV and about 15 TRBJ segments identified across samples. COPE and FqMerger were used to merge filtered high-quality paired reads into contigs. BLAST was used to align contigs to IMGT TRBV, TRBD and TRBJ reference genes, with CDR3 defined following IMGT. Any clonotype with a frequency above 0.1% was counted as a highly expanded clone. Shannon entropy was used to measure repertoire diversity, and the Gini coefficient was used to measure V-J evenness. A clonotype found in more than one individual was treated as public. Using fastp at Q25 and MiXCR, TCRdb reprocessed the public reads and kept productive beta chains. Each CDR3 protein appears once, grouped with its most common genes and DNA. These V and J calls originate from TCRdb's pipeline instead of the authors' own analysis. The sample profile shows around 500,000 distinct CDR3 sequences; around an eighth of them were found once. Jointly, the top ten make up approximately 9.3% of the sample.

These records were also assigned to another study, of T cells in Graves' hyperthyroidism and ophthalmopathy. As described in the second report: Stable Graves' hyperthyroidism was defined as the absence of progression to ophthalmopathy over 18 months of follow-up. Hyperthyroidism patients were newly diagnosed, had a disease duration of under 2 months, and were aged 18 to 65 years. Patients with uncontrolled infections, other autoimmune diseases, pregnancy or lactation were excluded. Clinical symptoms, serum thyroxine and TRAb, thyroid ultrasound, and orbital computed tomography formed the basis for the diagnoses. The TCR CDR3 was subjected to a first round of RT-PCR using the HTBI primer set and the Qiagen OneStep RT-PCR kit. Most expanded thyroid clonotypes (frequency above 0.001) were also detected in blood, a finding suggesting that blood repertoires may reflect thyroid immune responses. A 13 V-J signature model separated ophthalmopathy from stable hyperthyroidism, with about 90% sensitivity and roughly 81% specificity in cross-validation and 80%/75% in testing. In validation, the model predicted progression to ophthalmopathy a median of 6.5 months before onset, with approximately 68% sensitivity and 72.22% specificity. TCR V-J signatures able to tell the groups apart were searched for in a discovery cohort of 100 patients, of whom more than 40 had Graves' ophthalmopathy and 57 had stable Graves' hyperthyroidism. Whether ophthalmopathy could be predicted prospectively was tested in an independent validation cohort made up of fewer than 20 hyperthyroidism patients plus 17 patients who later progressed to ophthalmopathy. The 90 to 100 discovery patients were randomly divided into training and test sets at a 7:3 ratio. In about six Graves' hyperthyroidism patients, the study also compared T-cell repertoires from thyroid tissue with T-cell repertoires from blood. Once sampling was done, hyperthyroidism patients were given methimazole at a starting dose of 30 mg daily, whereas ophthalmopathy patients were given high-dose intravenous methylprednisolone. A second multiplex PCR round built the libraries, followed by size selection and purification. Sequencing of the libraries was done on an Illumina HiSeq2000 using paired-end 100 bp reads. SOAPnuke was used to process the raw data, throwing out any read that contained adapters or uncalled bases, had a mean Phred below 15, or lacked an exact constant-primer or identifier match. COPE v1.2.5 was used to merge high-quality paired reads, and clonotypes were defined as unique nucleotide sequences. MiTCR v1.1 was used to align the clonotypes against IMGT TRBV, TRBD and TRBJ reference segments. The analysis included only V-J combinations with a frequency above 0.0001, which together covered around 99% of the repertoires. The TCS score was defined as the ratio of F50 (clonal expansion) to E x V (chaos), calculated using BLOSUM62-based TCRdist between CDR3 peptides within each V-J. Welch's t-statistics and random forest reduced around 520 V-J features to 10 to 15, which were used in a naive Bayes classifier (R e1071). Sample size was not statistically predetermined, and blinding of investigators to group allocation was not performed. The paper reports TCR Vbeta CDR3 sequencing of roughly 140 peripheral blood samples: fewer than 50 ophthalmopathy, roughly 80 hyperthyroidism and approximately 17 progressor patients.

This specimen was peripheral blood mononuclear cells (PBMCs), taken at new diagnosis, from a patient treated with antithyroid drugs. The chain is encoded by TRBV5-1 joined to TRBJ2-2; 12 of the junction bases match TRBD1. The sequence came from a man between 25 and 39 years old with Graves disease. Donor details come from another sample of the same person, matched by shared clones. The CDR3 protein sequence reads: CATQPGQGAFGELFF. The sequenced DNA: TGCGCCACTCAACCGGGACAGGGGGCGTTCGGGGAGCTGTTTTTT.